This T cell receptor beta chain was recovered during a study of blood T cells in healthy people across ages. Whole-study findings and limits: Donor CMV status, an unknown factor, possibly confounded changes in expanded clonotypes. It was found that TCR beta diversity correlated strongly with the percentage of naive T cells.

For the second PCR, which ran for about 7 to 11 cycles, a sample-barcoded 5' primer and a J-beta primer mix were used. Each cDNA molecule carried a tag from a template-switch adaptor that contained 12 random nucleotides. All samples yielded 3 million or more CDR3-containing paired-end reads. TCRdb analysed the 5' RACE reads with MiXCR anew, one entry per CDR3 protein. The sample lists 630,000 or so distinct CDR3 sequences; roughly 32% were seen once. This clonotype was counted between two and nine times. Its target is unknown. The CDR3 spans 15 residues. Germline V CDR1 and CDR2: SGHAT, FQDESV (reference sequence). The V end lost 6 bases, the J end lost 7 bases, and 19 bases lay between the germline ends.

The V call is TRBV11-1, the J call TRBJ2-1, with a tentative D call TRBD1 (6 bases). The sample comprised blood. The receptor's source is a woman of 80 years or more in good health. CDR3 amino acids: CASRRDNLQGNEQFF. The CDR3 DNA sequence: TGTGCCAGCAGACGGGACAATCTACAGGGTAATGAGCAGTTCTTC.